These T cell receptor beta chains were read from a single sample in a study of T cell repertoires in cytomegalovirus infection. TCRdb redid the calling of the reads with MiXCR, one entry per CDR3 protein. The top ten hold about 54% of the sample, which has 100,000 to 150,000 distinct CDR3 sequences, 25% to 35% seen once. Their antigen targets remain unknown. The sample was CD8+ T cells from cultured PBMCs, taken from culture after CMV antigen stimulation. These receptors were collected from a human donor in good health (CMV status not recorded). Some clones in this sample may be carry-over from other donors' samples. The CDR3 runs from the conserved cysteine through the conserved F or W. D genes are given only for firm matches. Size is stated for part of the rows, as once, few or many counts, or as a class when the clone is expanded.

clone size: NA; V gene: TRBV4-2; D gene: NA; J gene: TRBJ1-5; CDR3 protein: CASSQHQGISNQPQHF; CDR3 DNA: TGTGCCAGCAGCCAACATCAGGGGATCAGCAATCAGCCCCAGCATTTT
clone size: NA; V gene: TRBV12-3/TRBV12-4; D gene: TRBD1; J gene: TRBJ1-5; CDR3 protein: CASRGQGYQPQHF; CDR3 DNA: TGTGCCAGCAGAGGACAGGGGTATCAGCCCCAGCATTTT
clone size: NA; V gene: TRBV2; D gene: NA; J gene: TRBJ1-2; CDR3 protein: CATQARYGYTF; CDR3 DNA: TGTGCCACCCAGGCCCGCTATGGCTACACCTTC
clone size: NA; V gene: TRBV12-5; D gene: NA; J gene: TRBJ2-7; CDR3 protein: CASAPHGYEQYF; CDR3 DNA: TGTGCTAGTGCCCCACACGGGTACGAGCAGTACTTC
clone size: NA; V gene: TRBV7-9; D gene: TRBD2; J gene: TRBJ2-2; CDR3 protein: CASSAELAGRTGELFF; CDR3 DNA: TGTGCCAGCAGCGCCGAGTTAGCGGGACGTACCGGGGAGCTGTTTTTT
clone size: NA; V gene: TRBV28; D gene: NA; J gene: TRBJ2-3; CDR3 protein: CASSLSSPFTDTQYF; CDR3 DNA: TGTGCCAGCAGTTTATCTAGTCCATTCACAGATACGCAGTATTTT
clone size: NA; V gene: TRBV12-3/TRBV12-4; D gene: NA; J gene: TRBJ2-2; CDR3 protein: CASSFRPGTGELFF; CDR3 DNA: TGTGCCAGCAGTTTTAGACCAGGCACCGGGGAGCTGTTTTTT
clone size: NA; V gene: TRBV5-1; D gene: NA; J gene: TRBJ2-7; CDR3 protein: CASSLDPDSYEQYF; CDR3 DNA: TGCGCCAGCAGCTTGGATCCGGATTCCTACGAGCAGTACTTC
clone size: NA; V gene: TRBV11-2; D gene: NA; J gene: TRBJ2-1; CDR3 protein: CASSPEGPYNEQFF; CDR3 DNA: TGTGCCAGCAGCCCGGAGGGGCCCTACAATGAGCAGTTCTTC
clone size: NA; V gene: TRBV20-1; D gene: NA; J gene: TRBJ2-6; CDR3 protein: CSASSSVSGANVLTF; CDR3 DNA: TGCAGTGCTAGTTCGTCAGTCTCTGGGGCCAACGTCCTGACTTTC
clone size: NA; V gene: TRBV18; D gene: NA; J gene: TRBJ1-1; CDR3 protein: CAGGMNTEAFF; CDR3 DNA: TGTGCGGGGGGAATGAACACTGAAGCTTTCTTT
clone size: NA; V gene: TRBV6-6; D gene: TRBD1; J gene: TRBJ2-1; CDR3 protein: CASSYGVGTDYYNEQFF; CDR3 DNA: TGTGCCAGCAGTTACGGAGTTGGGACAGATTATTACAATGAGCAGTTCTTC
clone size: NA; V gene: TRBV6-2/TRBV6-3; D gene: TRBD1; J gene: TRBJ1-1; CDR3 protein: CASSYSTRGRNLDTEAFF; CDR3 DNA: TGTGCCAGCAGTTACTCAACCAGGGGGCGAAATCTCGACACTGAAGCTTTCTTT
clone size: NA; V gene: TRBV27; D gene: NA; J gene: TRBJ1-2; CDR3 protein: CASSPGYGYTF; CDR3 DNA: TGTGCCAGCAGTCCCGGCTATGGCTACACCTTC
clone size: NA; V gene: TRBV12-3/TRBV12-4; D gene: TRBD1; J gene: TRBJ2-7; CDR3 protein: CASSLAGTVYEQYF; CDR3 DNA: TGTGCCAGCAGTTTAGCCGGGACAGTCTACGAGCAGTACTTC
clone size: few; V gene: TRBV10-3; D gene: NA; J gene: TRBJ2-2; CDR3 protein: CAMKVAGTMNTGELFF; CDR3 DNA: TGTGCCATGAAGGTGGCCGGGACAATGAACACCGGGGAGCTGTTTTTT
clone size: many; V gene: TRBV28; D gene: NA; J gene: TRBJ1-5; CDR3 protein: CASGNPVGMGSNQPQHF; CDR3 DNA: TGTGCCAGCGGAAACCCAGTGGGCATGGGTAGCAATCAGCCCCAGCATTTT
clone size: NA; V gene: TRBV2; D gene: NA; J gene: TRBJ2-2; CDR3 protein: CASRGNTGELFF; CDR3 DNA: TGTGCCAGCCGCGGGAACACCGGGGAGCTGTTTTTT
clone size: NA; V gene: TRBV7-9; D gene: NA; J gene: TRBJ2-7; CDR3 protein: CASSKRPYEQYF; CDR3 DNA: TGTGCCAGCAGCAAGCGTCCCTACGAGCAGTACTTC
clone size: many; V gene: TRBV7-9; D gene: NA; J gene: TRBJ2-3; CDR3 protein: CASSFGADTQYF; CDR3 DNA: TGTGCCAGCAGCTTCGGTGCGGATACGCAGTATTTT
clone size: NA; V gene: TRBV6-5; D gene: NA; J gene: TRBJ1-1; CDR3 protein: CASSYAANTEAFF; CDR3 DNA: TGTGCCAGCAGTTACGCGGCGAACACTGAAGCTTTCTTT
clone size: few; V gene: TRBV4-1; D gene: NA; J gene: TRBJ2-7; CDR3 protein: CASSQALDGTYEQYF; CDR3 DNA: TGCGCCAGCAGCCAAGCCCTGGACGGAACCTACGAGCAGTACTTC
clone size: few; V gene: TRBV4-1; D gene: NA; J gene: TRBJ2-2; CDR3 protein: CASSDIEGGTGELFF; CDR3 DNA: TGCGCCAGCAGCGACATCGAAGGGGGCACCGGGGAGCTGTTTTTT
clone size: few; V gene: TRBV10-3; D gene: NA; J gene: TRBJ2-6; CDR3 protein: CAISSKVGLLSWANVLTF; CDR3 DNA: TGTGCCATCAGTAGCAAAGTTGGTCTCCTCTCTTGGGCCAACGTCCTGACTTTC
clone size: few; V gene: TRBV7-6; D gene: TRBD1; J gene: TRBJ1-5; CDR3 protein: CASSLEAGGASQPQHF; CDR3 DNA: TGTGCCAGCAGCTTAGAGGCAGGGGGAGCGAGTCAGCCCCAGCATTTT
clone size: many; V gene: TRBV6-6; D gene: NA; J gene: TRBJ1-5; CDR3 protein: CASSFWGSNQPQHF; CDR3 DNA: TGTGCCAGCAGTTTTTGGGGTAGCAATCAGCCCCAGCATTTT
clone size: NA; V gene: TRBV2; D gene: NA; J gene: TRBJ2-7; CDR3 protein: CASSDRTGTESYEQYF; CDR3 DNA: TGTGCCAGCAGTGATAGAACCGGGACTGAGTCCTACGAGCAGTACTTC
clone size: NA; V gene: TRBV7-9; D gene: TRBD1; J gene: TRBJ2-1; CDR3 protein: CASSRTGMGNEQFF; CDR3 DNA: TGTGCCAGCAGTCGGACAGGGATGGGGAATGAGCAGTTCTTC
clone size: few; V gene: TRBV4-2; D gene: NA; J gene: TRBJ2-7; CDR3 protein: CASSQDPQGHEQYF; CDR3 DNA: TGTGCCAGCAGCCAAGACCCCCAGGGTCACGAGCAGTACTTC
clone size: NA; V gene: TRBV13; D gene: NA; J gene: TRBJ1-1; CDR3 protein: CASSLSKKGTEAFF; CDR3 DNA: TGTGCCAGCAGCTTAAGCAAAAAGGGGACTGAAGCTTTCTTT
clone size: NA; V gene: TRBV5-4; D gene: TRBD1; J gene: TRBJ2-2; CDR3 protein: CASHPLPDRDTGELFF; CDR3 DNA: TGTGCCAGCCACCCCCTCCCGGACAGGGACACCGGGGAGCTGTTTTTT
clone size: few; V gene: TRBV19; D gene: TRBD1; J gene: TRBJ2-7; CDR3 protein: CASSIGTGVTEQYF; CDR3 DNA: TGTGCCAGTAGTATCGGGACAGGGGTTACCGAGCAGTACTTC
clone size: many; V gene: TRBV4-1; D gene: TRBD2; J gene: TRBJ2-5; CDR3 protein: CASSQRLADPQETQYF; CDR3 DNA: TGCGCCAGCAGCCAACGACTAGCGGACCCTCAAGAGACCCAGTACTTC
clone size: NA; V gene: TRBV2; D gene: TRBD1; J gene: TRBJ2-7; CDR3 protein: CASRLDRGLSYEQYF; CDR3 DNA: TGTGCCAGCAGATTGGACAGGGGGCTCTCCTACGAGCAGTACTTC
clone size: many; V gene: TRBV7-8; D gene: NA; J gene: TRBJ2-4; CDR3 protein: CASRRLSGVGIQYF; CDR3 DNA: TGTGCCAGCAGACGACTCTCGGGGGTGGGCATTCAGTACTTC
clone size: NA; V gene: TRBV6-1; D gene: NA; J gene: TRBJ2-3; CDR3 protein: CASSVSVGGTDTQYF; CDR3 DNA: TGTGCCAGCAGTGTCTCGGTGGGGGGTACAGATACGCAGTATTTT
clone size: NA; V gene: TRBV4-2; D gene: NA; J gene: TRBJ2-7; CDR3 protein: CASSQGGSGLDEQYF; CDR3 DNA: TGTGCCAGCAGCCAGGGGGGTTCTGGCCTCGACGAGCAGTACTTC
clone size: NA; V gene: TRBV6-2/TRBV6-3; D gene: NA; J gene: TRBJ2-2; CDR3 protein: CASSYAPTGRGLWTGELFF; CDR3 DNA: TGTGCCAGCAGTTACGCCCCGACAGGCCGGGGCCTATGGACCGGGGAGCTGTTTTTT
clone size: few; V gene: TRBV7-6; D gene: TRBD2; J gene: TRBJ2-3; CDR3 protein: CASSKGLDGTDTQYF; CDR3 DNA: TGTGCCAGCAGCAAGGGACTAGACGGCACAGATACGCAGTATTTT
clone size: once; V gene: TRBV29-1; D gene: NA; J gene: TRBJ2-5; CDR3 protein: CSVGRNGRAQTQYF; CDR3 DNA: TGCAGCGTTGGGCGGAATGGCCGCGCGCAGACCCAGTACTTC
clone size: few; V gene: TRBV19; D gene: NA; J gene: TRBJ1-5; CDR3 protein: CASTIRGDQPQHF; CDR3 DNA: TGTGCCAGTACAATACGGGGAGATCAGCCCCAGCATTTT
clone size: NA; V gene: TRBV28; D gene: TRBD1; J gene: TRBJ1-5; CDR3 protein: CASSRQGYNQPQHF; CDR3 DNA: TGTGCCAGCAGTAGACAGGGATACAATCAGCCCCAGCATTTT
clone size: few; V gene: TRBV12-3/TRBV12-4; D gene: TRBD1; J gene: TRBJ2-3; CDR3 protein: CASSSHPPGQSTDTQYF; CDR3 DNA: TGTGCCAGCAGTTCCCACCCACCGGGACAGAGCACAGATACGCAGTATTTT
clone size: NA; V gene: TRBV7-4; D gene: TRBD1; J gene: TRBJ1-2; CDR3 protein: CASSRGQGGDGYTF; CDR3 DNA: TGTGCCAGCAGCCGGGGACAGGGCGGCGATGGCTACACCTTC
clone size: many; V gene: TRBV7-2; D gene: TRBD1; J gene: TRBJ2-7; CDR3 protein: CASSLTGTVLDEQYF; CDR3 DNA: TGTGCCAGCAGCTTGACAGGGACCGTCCTGGACGAGCAGTACTTC
clone size: NA; V gene: TRBV28; D gene: NA; J gene: TRBJ2-1; CDR3 protein: CASSWRPWASGNEQFF; CDR3 DNA: TGTGCCAGCAGTTGGAGGCCGTGGGCTTCGGGCAATGAGCAGTTCTTC
clone size: few; V gene: TRBV2; D gene: TRBD1; J gene: TRBJ1-5; CDR3 protein: CASSGWDRGGQPQHF; CDR3 DNA: TGTGCCAGCAGTGGGTGGGACAGGGGCGGTCAGCCCCAGCATTTT
clone size: NA; V gene: TRBV7-2; D gene: NA; J gene: TRBJ1-5; CDR3 protein: CASSGWDVDQPQHF; CDR3 DNA: TGTGCCAGCAGCGGATGGGATGTCGATCAGCCCCAGCATTTT
clone size: NA; V gene: TRBV7-9; D gene: NA; J gene: TRBJ2-7; CDR3 protein: CASSLGLGGYEQYF; CDR3 DNA: TGTGCCAGCAGCTTAGGATTAGGGGGCTACGAGCAGTACTTC
clone size: few; V gene: TRBV4-3; D gene: NA; J gene: TRBJ2-1; CDR3 protein: CASSLGGTGEQFF; CDR3 DNA: TGCGCCAGCAGCCTTGGAGGGACGGGTGAGCAGTTCTTC
clone size: few; V gene: TRBV7-9; D gene: TRBD1; J gene: TRBJ2-7; CDR3 protein: CASSLTGVEQYF; CDR3 DNA: TGTGCCAGCAGCTTAACAGGGGTCGAGCAGTACTTC
clone size: NA; V gene: TRBV27; D gene: TRBD2; J gene: TRBJ2-1; CDR3 protein: CASTILAGAYNEQFF; CDR3 DNA: TGTGCCAGCACCATACTAGCGGGGGCCTACAATGAGCAGTTCTTC
clone size: many; V gene: TRBV20-1; D gene: NA; J gene: TRBJ1-5; CDR3 protein: CSARGRRANNQPQHF; CDR3 DNA: TGCAGTGCTAGAGGTCGACGGGCCAACAATCAGCCCCAGCATTTT
clone size: few; V gene: TRBV6-1; D gene: TRBD2; J gene: TRBJ2-2; CDR3 protein: CASSAAGDTGELFF; CDR3 DNA: TGTGCCAGCAGTGCAGCGGGGGACACCGGGGAGCTGTTTTTT
clone size: few; V gene: TRBV7-9; D gene: NA; J gene: TRBJ1-5; CDR3 protein: CASSPSGNQPQHF; CDR3 DNA: TGTGCCAGCAGCCCTAGCGGCAATCAGCCCCAGCATTTT
clone size: NA; V gene: TRBV27; D gene: TRBD1; J gene: TRBJ2-5; CDR3 protein: CASSSLDRGRETQYF; CDR3 DNA: TGTGCCAGCAGTTCCCTGGACAGGGGGCGAGAGACCCAGTACTTC
clone size: NA; V gene: TRBV19; D gene: NA; J gene: TRBJ1-1; CDR3 protein: CASRLDLGDTEAFF; CDR3 DNA: TGTGCCAGTAGGTTAGATTTGGGCGACACTGAAGCTTTCTTT
clone size: NA; V gene: TRBV27; D gene: NA; J gene: TRBJ2-2; CDR3 protein: CASSLSSVTLNTGELFF; CDR3 DNA: TGTGCCAGCAGTTTATCATCGGTAACACTGAACACCGGGGAGCTGTTTTTT